This T cell receptor (beta chain) was profiled in a study of cytomegalovirus exposure and HLA in healthy donors. Findings of the study overall: Across donors, most TCRs were seen rarely, yet some public ones were widespread.

The germline gives CDR1 GTSNPN, CDR2 SVGIG (reference sequence). CDR3 length equals 14 residues. The V and J ends lost 1 base and 8 bases, in that order; junction bases with no gene match: 5. Comment on this clone: The target antigen is unknown.

Sequencing was performed with immunoSEQ multiplex PCR; in TCRdb, only in-frame clones are kept and a portion is missing. The sample has tens of thousands of clones, roughly 94% seen once. Material: PBMCs. This chain joins TRBV30 and TRBJ1-4, with 9 bases fitting TRBD1. The clonotype originates from a young woman in good health and CMV-seronegative. CDR3 bases: TGTGCCTGGAGTGCGGGACAGGGATTGGAAAAACTGTTTTTT. It specifies CAWSAGQGLEKLFF.